This note documents a single TCR beta chain sequence. Repertoires were generated with immunoSEQ multiplex PCR, while TCRdb's copy carries only in-frame clones and drops some. This sample has almost 50,000 clones, with 94% found just once. The data belong to a study of T cell changes during pregnancy in multiple sclerosis. The sequencing here drew on CD4+ T cells from peripheral blood mononuclear cells, taken in the third trimester of pregnancy. This clonotype was sampled from a female donor with multiple sclerosis, enrolled in a pregnancy study.

The CDR3 DNA sequence: TGTGCCAGCAGTTTTGCGGTTAGCTTCCAGGGCACCGGGGAGCTGTTTTTT. Residues: CASSFAVSFQGTGELFF. This sequence joins TRBV27 and TRBJ2-2; D may be TRBD1 (5 bases). V was trimmed by 3 bases and J by 4 bases, leaving 18 bases between them. Germline CDR1 MNHEY, CDR2 SMNVEV (reference sequence). The CDR3 consists of 17 residues.